Listed here are 29 T cell receptor beta chains from one sample, sequenced in a study of cytomegalovirus exposure and HLA in healthy donors. PCR primers comprised 60 Vbeta and 13 Jbeta primers. Method: immunoSEQ multiplex PCR; TCRdb's copy keeps in-frame clones and lacks some. The sample contains about 140,000 clones, approximately 78% of which appear only once. Material for sequencing was PBMCs. These receptors all stem from a female donor in good health and CMV-seronegative.

This clone has more than one count but fewer than ten. V gene TRBV7-8 combines with J gene TRBJ2-7; 7 bases map to TRBD1. V trimming: 5 bases; J trimming: 5 bases; junction bases outside the gene matches: 3. This CDR3 has 12 residues. The V gene's germline CDR1 is SGHVS and CDR2 FQNEAQ. The CDR3 DNA reads TGTGCCAGCAGCAGTACAGGGGACGAGCAGTACTTC. Encoded protein: CASSSTGDEQYF. The full variable domain, in which reference TRBV7-8 and TRBJ2-7 provide the parts outside the CDR3, is GAGVSQSPRYKVAKRGQDVALRCDPISGHVSLFWYQQALGQGPEFLTYFQNEAQLDKSGLPSDRFFAERPEGSVSTLKIQRTQQEDSAVYLCASSSTGDEQYFGPGTRLTVT.

The genes are TRBV27 and TRBJ2-7, with 9 bases matching TRBD1. V shed 4 bases and J 6 bases; nucleotides not matched to a gene: 1. CDR1 is MNHEY, CDR2 SMNVEV, per germline (reference sequence). The CDR3 has 12 residues. The CDR3: CASSYRGREQYF. DNA for the CDR3: TGTGCCAGCAGTTACAGGGGGCGCGAGCAGTACTTC.

This clone was counted once. The rearrangement joins TRBV13 to TRBJ2-5; D might be TRBD2 (6 bases). The length of the CDR3 is 12 residues. Germline V lookup: CDR1 PRHDT, CDR2 FYEKMQ (reference sequence). The ends were cut back, 5 bases at V and 13 bases at J, with 17 bases in the middle. Here the CDR3 reads CASSATGGRLYF. DNA for the CDR3: TGTGCCAGCAGCGCAACCGGGGGACGTCTGTACTTC.

Only one count was recorded for this clone. The chain uses TRBV7-6 and TRBJ2-7; 7 bases align to TRBD1. J gave up 8 bases and V 1 base, and 11 bases lay outside the gene matches. Germline CDR1 and CDR2: SGHVS and FNYEAQ. The CDR3 has 15 residues. CDR3 bases: TGTGCCAGCAGCTTAGATGAAGGGGGCCCCCTGAAGCAGTACTTC. Amino acid sequence: CASSLDEGGPLKQYF.

The rearrangement uses TRBV19 and TRBJ1-1; 8 nucleotides agree with TRBD1. The germline V gene has CDR1 LNHDA and CDR2 SQIVND (reference sequence). CDR3 size: 15 residues. The J segment lost 0 bases and the V segment lost 5 bases, leaving 5 bases of the junction unmatched. The DNA for the CDR3 is TGTGCCAGTAGTCCGAGGACAGGGATGAACACTGAAGCTTTCTTT. It is translated as CASSPRTGMNTEAFF.

The V and J genes are TRBV9 and TRBJ2-1, with TRBD1 matching 7 bases. This CDR3 is built from 12 residues. V was clipped by 6 bases and J by 6 bases; unmatched bases: 3. Looked up from germline, CDR1 is SGDLS and CDR2 is YYNGEE. The CDR3 protein is CASNRGGNEQFF. CDR3 in DNA: TGTGCCAGCAACAGGGGTGGCAATGAGCAGTTCTTC.

The V call is TRBV2, the J call TRBJ1-1; tentative D call: TRBD1 (6 bases). The CDR3 spans 15 residues. CDR1 and CDR2 from the germline V gene are SNHLY and FYNNEI. V lost 2 bases and J lost 1, with 11 bases in between. The CDR3 sequence: CASSETRGRNTEAFF. For the CDR3, the DNA is TGTGCCAGCAGTGAAACCAGGGGACGGAACACTGAAGCTTTCTTT.

This sequence joins TRBV7-2 and TRBJ1-2, with TRBD1 as a possible D gene (6 bases). The CDR3 consists of 14 residues. Per germline, CDR1 SGHTA and CDR2 FQGNSA. Trimming took 5 bases from V and 4 from J, leaving 14 bases between them. CDR3 sequence: CASSAERGSYGYTF. The CDR3 bases are TGTGCCAGCAGCGCCGAAAGGGGGAGCTATGGCTACACCTTC.

The chain couples TRBV19 to TRBJ1-2; 8 nucleotides align to TRBD1. With 3 bases clipped from V and 0 bases from J, the junction kept 6 bases outside the gene matches. Germline V gene sequence: CDR1 LNHDA, CDR2 SQIVND (reference sequence). The CDR3 consists of 16 residues. CDR3 in amino acids: CASSMRQGMTNYGYTF. The CDR3 DNA reads TGTGCCAGTAGTATGAGACAGGGGATGACTAACTATGGCTACACCTTC.

The chain uses TRBV14 and TRBJ2-7, with unresolved D. There are 11 residues in the CDR3. From germline, CDR1 is SGHDN and CDR2 FVKESK. V was pared by 4 bases and J by 7 bases, with 8 bases between. The CDR3 sequence is CASSPPLEQYF. In DNA form, the CDR3 reads TGTGCCAGCAGCCCCCCCCTGGAGCAGTACTTC.

The chain uses TRBV6-1 and TRBJ1-2, with 9 nucleotides matching TRBD1. V was clipped by 3 bases and J by 8 bases; unmatched bases: 19. Germline V gene sequence: CDR1 MNHNS, CDR2 SASEGT. CDR3 length equals 18 residues. The CDR3 spells CASSDGEKRRDRVSGYTF. For the CDR3, the DNA is TGTGCCAGCAGTGATGGGGAAAAAAGGCGGGACAGGGTGAGCGGCTACACCTTC.

The chain employs TRBV14 and TRBJ2-7, with a tentative D call TRBD2 (5 bases). CDR1 and CDR2 (germline): SGHDN, FVKESK. CDR3 length equals 12 residues. Trimming took 1 base from V and 4 from J, leaving 5 bases between them. The DNA for the CDR3 is TGTGCCAGCAGCCAAGGCGGGTACGAGCAGTACTTC. Protein sequence: CASSQGGYEQYF. Based on the CDR3 plus reference TRBV14 and TRBJ2-7, the full variable domain is EAGVTQFPSHSVIEKGQTVTLRCDPISGHDNLYWYRRVMGKEIKFLLHFVKESKQDESGMPNNRFLAERTGGTYSTLKVQPAELEDSGVYFCASSQGGYEQYFGPGTRLTVT.

This sequence joins TRBV19 and TRBJ2-7, with a tentative D call TRBD1 (5 bases). There are 13 residues in the CDR3. CDR1 is LNHDA and CDR2 is SQIVND in the germline V gene (reference sequence). V lost 3 bases to trimming and J lost 4 bases, with 10 bases between them. The CDR3 nucleotides read TGTGCCAGTAGTATGGGCCAGGGATACGAGCAGTACTTC. This translates into CASSMGQGYEQYF.

This chain joins TRBV5-1 and TRBJ2-2; 15 bases are a match to TRBD2. Per the germline V gene, CDR1 is SGHRS and CDR2 is YFSETQ. V was pared by 3 bases and J by 6 bases, with 3 bases of the junction left unmatched. The CDR3 consists of 16 residues. In DNA, the CDR3 is TGCGCCAGCAGCTGGACTAGCGGGGGGGCCGCCGGGGAGCTGTTTTTT. Protein sequence: CASSWTSGGAAGELFF.

The chain employs TRBV7-9 and TRBJ2-5; TRBD1 aligns across 11 bases. The length of the CDR3 is 13 residues. The ends lost 11 bases at V and 3 bases at J; junction bases unmatched: 5. The V gene's germline CDR1 is SEHNR and CDR2 FQNEAQ (reference sequence). Here the CDR3 DNA reads TGTGCCCTCAAGGGACAGGGGGAAGAGACCCAGTACTTC. This gives the protein CALKGQGEETQYF.

The chain recombines TRBV6-5 with TRBJ2-5; 11 bases line up with TRBD1. This CDR3 comprises 16 residues. The junction had 4 bases not matched to a gene; V was cut back by 2 bases and J by 2 bases. CDR1 and CDR2 from the germline V gene are MNHEY and SVGAGI. CDR3 loop: CASSYRGQGVQETQYF. The CDR3, as DNA: TGTGCCAGCAGTTACCGGGGACAGGGGGTACAAGAGACCCAGTACTTC.

This clone appeared a single time. The J gene is TRBJ2-5, the V gene TRBV27; 8 bases align to TRBD1. Looked up from germline, CDR1 is MNHEY and CDR2 is SMNVEV (reference sequence). The V gene end was trimmed by 5 bases and the J gene end by 1 base; junction bases not matched to a gene: 9. The CDR3 runs 16 residues. CDR3 bases: TGTGCCAGCAGTAGGCACAGGGGGGTCCTCCAAGAGACCCAGTACTTC. It specifies CASSRHRGVLQETQYF.

This clone was seen just once. This chain connects TRBV11-2 to TRBJ1-1; 7 bases agree with TRBD1. CDR1 and CDR2 from the germline V gene are SGHAT and FQNNGV. This CDR3 is built from 15 residues. J lost 4 bases, V lost 5 bases, and 10 bases had no gene match. CDR3 loop: CASSRPGTASTEAFF. CDR3 DNA sequence: TGTGCCAGCAGCAGACCCGGGACAGCTAGCACTGAAGCTTTCTTT.

With regard to this clone: Distinct nucleotide sequences in the sample also encode this CDR3. The chain has TRBV27 and TRBJ2-7; 7 bases agree with TRBD2. The CDR3 covers 16 residues. CDR1 is MNHEY and CDR2 is SMNVEV in the germline V gene (reference sequence). The V gene end was trimmed by 8 bases and the J gene end by 2 bases; junction bases not matched to a gene: 15. The chain's CDR3 is CASREIQRREPYEQYF. The CDR3 DNA reads TGTGCCAGCCGTGAAATCCAACGGCGGGAGCCCTACGAGCAGTACTTC.

The chain joins TRBV7-2 to TRBJ2-7; D may be TRBD1 (5 bases). Trimming pared 1 base from V and 11 bases from J, leaving 18 bases between. This CDR3 has 14 residues. Germline V gene data show CDR1 as SGHTA and CDR2 as FQGNSA. The CDR3 coding sequence is TGTGCCAGCAGCTTAGATACCCAGGCAGGGCGGAAGTACTTC. Amino acids: CASSLDTQAGRKYF.

V is TRBV5-1 and J is TRBJ2-7; 8 positions agree with TRBD1. V shed 5 bases and J 4 bases; nucleotides not matched to a gene: 8. CDR3 size: 14 residues. Germline-derived CDR1 and CDR2 are SGHRS and YFSETQ. The CDR3 spells CASSRNDRGYEQYF. CDR3 sequence (DNA): TGCGCCAGCAGTCGGAACGACAGGGGTTACGAGCAGTACTTC.

The chain has TRBV6-4 and TRBJ1-1; 8 bases align to TRBD1. This CDR3 spans 15 amino acids. Germline V gene sequence: CDR1 MRHNA, CDR2 SNTAGT. J gave up 5 bases and V 4 bases, and 9 bases lay outside the gene matches. This CDR3 is CASSADRGGQTEAFF. DNA for the CDR3: TGTGCCAGCAGTGCCGACAGGGGAGGACAGACTGAAGCTTTCTTT.

The rearrangement joins TRBV30 to TRBJ1-4; D is perhaps TRBD1 (5 bases). Germline V gene data show CDR1 as GTSNPN and CDR2 as SVGIG (reference sequence). CDR3 length equals 14 residues. The V end was cut by 7 bases, the J end by 6 bases, with 18 bases between. This CDR3 reads CALSPGYGDEKLFF. Here the CDR3 DNA reads TGTGCCTTGTCCCCAGGGTATGGCGATGAAAAACTGTTTTTT. Based on the CDR3 plus reference TRBV30 and TRBJ1-4, the full variable domain is SQTIHQWPATLVQPVGSPLSLECTVEGTSNPNLYWYRQAAGRGLQLLFYSVGIGQISSEVPQNLSASRPQDRQFILSSKKLLLSDSGFYLCALSPGYGDEKLFFGSGTQLSVL.

V gene TRBV15 combines with J gene TRBJ1-1, with D unclear. The germline V and J ends were trimmed by 1 base and 2 bases, with 8 bases remaining between them. This CDR3 is 14 amino acids long. Germline V gene data show CDR1 as LNHNV and CDR2 as YYDKDF (reference sequence). CDR3 sequence: CATSRGRGNTEAFF. Written as DNA, the CDR3 is TGTGCCACCAGCAGAGGTCGGGGAAACACTGAAGCTTTCTTT.

The chain uses TRBV25-1 and TRBJ1-3; tentative D call: TRBD1 (5 bases). There are 15 residues in the CDR3. The germline gives CDR1 MGHDK, CDR2 SYGVNS. Deletions cut 6 bases from V and 0 bases from J, with 12 bases between. The CDR3 spells CASSAPGGSGNTIYF. The CDR3 DNA reads TGTGCCAGCAGCGCTCCCGGGGGCTCTGGAAACACCATATATTTT.

This sequence joins TRBV11-3 and TRBJ2-1, with D tentatively TRBD1 (6 bases). This CDR3 is built from 16 residues. The germline V gene encodes CDR1 SGHNT and CDR2 YENEEA. V dropped 0 bases and J dropped 3 bases, with 12 bases sitting between them. The CDR3 sequence: CASSLEGAVVYNEQFF. The CDR3 region has the DNA TGTGCCAGCAGCTTAGAGGGGGCCGTTGTCTACAATGAGCAGTTCTTC.

J is TRBJ1-2 and V is TRBV5-1; D gene uncertain. Germline lookup yields CDR1 SGHRS and CDR2 YFSETQ. Trimming stripped 1 base from V and 3 bases from J, with 10 bases between. The CDR3 sequence is 14 residues long. The CDR3 loop is CASSLPGVDYGYTF. The CDR3 DNA reads as TGCGCCAGCAGCTTGCCCGGGGTAGACTATGGCTACACCTTC.

The rearrangement joins TRBV18 to TRBJ1-1; TRBD1 agrees at 7 bases. CDR1 is KGHSH and CDR2 is LQKENI in the germline V gene. CDR3 length equals 15 residues. Trimming removed 3 bases from V and 2 bases from J; junction bases left unmatched: 6. The CDR3 loop is CASSPLGQSNTEAFF. The DNA of the CDR3 is TGTGCCAGCTCACCGCTGGGACAGTCAAACACTGAAGCTTTCTTT. Full variable domain (rest looked up from reference TRBV18 and TRBJ1-1): NAGVMQNPRHLVRRRGQEARLRCSPMKGHSHVYWYRQLPEEGLKFMVYLQKENIIDESGMPKERFSAEFPKEGPSILRIQQVVRGDSAAYFCASSPLGQSNTEAFFGQGTRLTVV.

The chain's CDR3 is CASSANTGGGPDTQYF. DNA for the CDR3: TGTGCCAGCAGTGCCAACACAGGGGGGGGTCCAGATACGCAGTATTTT. The chain employs TRBV2 and TRBJ2-3; D might be TRBD1 (8 bases). This CDR3 has 16 residues. Per germline, CDR1 SNHLY and CDR2 FYNNEI. V dropped 4 bases and J dropped 4 bases, with 18 bases sitting between them. Drawing the rest from reference TRBV2 and TRBJ2-3, the complete variable domain is EPEVTQTPSHQVTQMGQEVILRCVPISNHLYFYWYRQILGQKVEFLVSFYNNEISEKSEIFDDQFSVERPDGSNFTLKIRSTKLEDSAMYFCASSANTGGGPDTQYFGPGTRLTVL.